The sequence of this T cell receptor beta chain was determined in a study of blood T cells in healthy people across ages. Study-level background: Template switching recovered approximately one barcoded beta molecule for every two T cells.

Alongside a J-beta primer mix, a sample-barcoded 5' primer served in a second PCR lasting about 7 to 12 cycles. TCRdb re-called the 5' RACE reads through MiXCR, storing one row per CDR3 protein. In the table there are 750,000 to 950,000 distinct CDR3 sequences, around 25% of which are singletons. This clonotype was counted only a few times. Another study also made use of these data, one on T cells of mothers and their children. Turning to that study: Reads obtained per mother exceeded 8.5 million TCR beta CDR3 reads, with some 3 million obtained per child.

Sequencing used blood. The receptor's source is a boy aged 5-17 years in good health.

The CDR3 sequence is CASSLSQGVGPKGCEQYF. Here the CDR3 DNA reads TGTGCCAGCAGCTTATCACAGGGAGTCGGCCCTAAGGGATGCGAGCAGTACTTC. The chain employs TRBV7-7 and TRBJ2-7; tentative D call: TRBD1 (6 bases). V was pared by 2 bases and J by 6 bases, with 26 bases between. The CDR3 has 18 amino acids. Germline V CDR1 and CDR2: SSHAT, FNYEAQ (reference sequence).